Listed below are T cell receptor beta chains from one sample, sequenced in a study of T cell clonotyping in hematopoietic cell transplantation. Clones were read by immunoSEQ multiplex PCR, and TCRdb kept only the in-frame ones, dropping some. Of some 13,000 clones listed, around 80% were seen once; the top ten hold approximately 16%. The material sequenced was peripheral blood mononuclear cells, taken before stem cell transplant. The receptor source for this set is a man aged 55-75 years with acute myeloid leukemia. Some clones in this sample may be carry-over from other donors' samples. Each CDR3 is given with its conserved first and last residue. The order of the fields is clone size, J gene, CDR3 length, V gene, D gene, CDR3 protein, CDR3 DNA. A D gene is named only where the DNA matches it firmly. Expanded clones get a size class; other rows say once, few or many, or leave the size out.

NA TRBJ2-6 15 TRBV11-2 NA CASSLLNPGANVLTF TGTGCCAGCAGCTTACTGAACCCGGGCGCCAACGTCCTGACTTTC
NA TRBJ1-6 16 TRBV5-1 TRBD1 CASSLGTGGSDSPLHF TGCGCCAGCAGCTTAGGGACAGGGGGTAGCGATTCACCCCTCCACTTT
few TRBJ1-4 17 TRBV6-4 NA CASSDSGYGGTNEKLFF TGTGCCAGCAGTGACTCGGGGTATGGGGGGACTAATGAAAAACTGTTTTTT
NA TRBJ2-3 15 TRBV2 TRBD2 CASSIGLVSTDTQYF TGTGCCAGCAGTATAGGACTAGTTAGTACAGATACGCAGTATTTT
NA TRBJ1-2 14 TRBV5-6 TRBD1 CASSQLTGTYGYTF TGTGCCAGCAGCCAACTGACAGGGACCTATGGCTACACCTTC
NA TRBJ1-1 16 TRBV18 TRBD1 CASSGSDRDMNTEAFF TGTGCCAGCTCGGGGAGCGACAGGGACATGAACACTGAAGCTTTCTTT
NA TRBJ1-6 16 TRBV6-1 NA CASSEDRSSYNSPLHF TGTGCCAGCAGTGAAGACAGGAGCTCCTATAATTCACCCCTCCACTTT
few TRBJ2-4 14 TRBV9 NA CASSVGGGGNIQYF TGTGCCAGCAGCGTAGGGGGAGGAGGAAACATTCAGTACTTC
NA TRBJ1-1 15 TRBV7-2 NA CASSLGPVGYTEAFF TGTGCCAGCAGCTTAGGACCGGTTGGATACACTGAAGCTTTCTTT
NA TRBJ1-2 14 TRBV6-4 TRBD1 CASSVGGGYYGYTF TGTGCCAGCAGTGTAGGAGGGGGCTACTATGGCTACACCTTC